The clone carrying this T cell receptor (beta chain) has just one count. The sample is drawn from a study of CD8 T cells in Susac syndrome. The authors reverse transcribed roughly 0.5 to 1 ug RNA with random hexamers. TCRdb called the immunoSEQ multiplex PCR reads again in MiXCR, with one record for every CDR3 protein. The sample gives 95,000 to 150,000 distinct CDR3 sequences, roughly 95% of which show up once; approximately 0.15% is in the top ten. This clonotype originated in a human donor with Susac syndrome. The sample consisted of CD4+ T cells from PBMCs.

This CDR3 is CASRRQKAESNEQFF. The CDR3 bases are TGTGCCAGTAGGCGGCAGAAGGCGGAATCGAATGAGCAGTTCTTC. The chain has TRBV19 and TRBJ2-1; no clear D gene. CDR1 LNHDA and CDR2 SQIVND come from the germline V gene (reference sequence). The CDR3 is made up of 15 amino acids. V shed 6 bases and J shed 7 bases, with 19 bases lying between them.